This is a list of T cell receptor beta chains from one sample in a study of blood T cell repertoires in COVID-19. Profiling relied on immunoSEQ multiplex PCR, and the TCRdb table lists in-frame clones only, not all of them. The sample contains tens of thousands of clones, about 79% of which appear only once. The sample consisted of peripheral blood. The source is a human donor in a cohort sampled during active COVID-19. The CDR3 runs from the conserved cysteine through the conserved F or W. D genes are given only for firm matches. Size is stated for part of the rows, as once, few or many counts, or as a class when the clone is expanded.

D gene	V gene	clone size	J gene	CDR3 DNA	CDR3 protein
.	TRBV2	.	TRBJ1-5	TGTGCCAGCAGTGCCTCCAGCGCCAATCAGCCCCAGCATTTT	CASSASSANQPQHF
TRBD1	TRBV5-1	.	TRBJ1-2	TGCGCCAGCAGCCCAGGAGCGAGACAGGGGAACTATGGCTACACCTTC	CASSPGARQGNYGYTF
TRBD1	TRBV7-2	.	TRBJ2-2	TGTGCCAGCAGCCCTAGGGGCAGGGACAGGGCCGGTGGCGGGGAGCTGTTTTTT	CASSPRGRDRAGGGELFF
TRBD2	TRBV19	.	TRBJ2-7	TGTGCCAGTAGTATAGGGCTTCGATCTAGCGGTAGCTCCTACGAGCAGTACTTC	CASSIGLRSSGSSYEQYF
.	TRBV7-9	.	TRBJ2-2	TGTGCCAGCAGCTTCGACAGCACCGGGGAGCTGTTTTTT	CASSFDSTGELFF
TRBD2	TRBV11-3	.	TRBJ2-1	TGTGCCAGCAGCCCCTTTGAAGGGAGGGCCTGGAATGAGCAGTTCTTC	CASSPFEGRAWNEQFF
.	TRBV3-1/TRBV3-2	.	TRBJ2-3	TGTGCCAGCAGCCCACGGGGAACCTGGGGCACAGATACGCAGTATTTT	CASSPRGTWGTDTQYF
.	TRBV6-2/TRBV6-3	once	TRBJ2-3	TGTGCCAGCAGTCTAATATCCGGTACGCAGTATTTT	CASSLISGTQYF
TRBD1	TRBV30	.	TRBJ2-7	TGTGCCTGGAGTAGGGACAGCTCCTACGAGCAGTACTTC	CAWSRDSSYEQYF
TRBD2	TRBV7-3	.	TRBJ2-1	TGTGCCAGCAGCCCCCATGAGACTAGCGGGAGGGCCGGTGAGCAGTTCTTC	CASSPHETSGRAGEQFF
.	TRBV28	.	TRBJ1-2	TGTGCCAGCAAGCAGGGGATAACATACGGCTACACCTTC	CASKQGITYGYTF
.	TRBV18	.	TRBJ1-5	TGTGCCAGCTCACCAGGCAGCAATCAGCCCCAGCATTTT	CASSPGSNQPQHF
.	TRBV7-3	once	TRBJ2-3	TGTGCCAGCAGCCCCGACCAGGGAACCGATACGCAGTATTTT	CASSPDQGTDTQYF
.	TRBV9	.	TRBJ1-1	TGTGCCAGCAGCGTTTCCCAGGGGACCACTGAAGCTTTCTTT	CASSVSQGTTEAFF
.	TRBV2	.	TRBJ1-5	TGTGCCAGCCACAGGGATAGCAATCAGCCCCAGCATTTT	CASHRDSNQPQHF
.	TRBV24-1	.	TRBJ1-2	TGTGCCACCAGTGATCCGACACGTTCTAACTATGGCTACACCTTC	CATSDPTRSNYGYTF
TRBD1	TRBV9	.	TRBJ1-2	TGTGCCAGCAGCGCTCTGGACAGGGCTCTTGTTGAGTTGGGGTATGGCTACACCTTC	CASSALDRALVELGYGYTF
TRBD1	TRBV4-3	.	TRBJ2-2	TGCGCCAGCAGCCAGGGACAGGGGGCGAACACCGGGGAGCTGTTTTTT	CASSQGQGANTGELFF
TRBD1	TRBV7-2	.	TRBJ2-7	TGTGCCAGCAGTGTGACAGGGCGGTCCTACGAGCAGTACTTC	CASSVTGRSYEQYF
.	TRBV6-5	.	TRBJ2-6	TGTGCCAGCCTCCCCGGAGGATCTGGGGCCAACGTCCTGACTTTC	CASLPGGSGANVLTF
TRBD2	TRBV7-8	.	TRBJ2-2	TGTGCCAGCAGCCGAGGGGTTAGCGGGAGTGTGAGGGAGCTGTTTTTT	CASSRGVSGSVRELFF
.	TRBV4-3	.	TRBJ1-2	TGCGCCAGCAGCCAAGAGGGGGGGACCCCCTCGGCCTATGGCTACACCTTC	CASSQEGGTPSAYGYTF
TRBD1	TRBV7-9	.	TRBJ1-3	TGTGCCAGCAGGGGGACAGGCTCTGGAAACACCATATATTTT	CASRGTGSGNTIYF
TRBD2	TRBV5-6	.	TRBJ2-3	TGTGCCAGCAGCTTTAGCGGGAGAGGGGCAGATACGCAGTATTTT	CASSFSGRGADTQYF
TRBD2	TRBV6-2/TRBV6-3	.	TRBJ2-7	TGTGCCAGCAGTTACAGGGGGACTAGCGGGGAGTCCTACGAGCAGTACTTC	CASSYRGTSGESYEQYF
TRBD2	TRBV7-9	.	TRBJ2-5	TGTGCCAGCAGCGCCGGGACTAGCGGGAGTGAGGGGACCCAGTACTTC	CASSAGTSGSEGTQYF
.	TRBV11-3	once	TRBJ2-7	TGTGCCAGCAGTCCCAGGGTCGGTCTCTACGAGCAGTACTTC	CASSPRVGLYEQYF
TRBD1	TRBV5-8	.	TRBJ1-5	TGTGCCAGCAGCTTGGACGGGACAGGGCGCTATCAGCCCCAGCATTTT	CASSLDGTGRYQPQHF
TRBD1	TRBV3-1/TRBV3-2	.	TRBJ2-5	TGTGCCAGCAGCCAACGGACAGGGGGCGAGACCCAGTACTTC	CASSQRTGGETQYF
TRBD1	TRBV6-2/TRBV6-3	.	TRBJ1-5	TGTGCCAGCAGTTCCTCGGGACAGAACAATCAGCCCCAGCATTTT	CASSSSGQNNQPQHF
TRBD1	TRBV6-6	.	TRBJ1-5	TGTGCCAGCAGTAAATCAGGGGGGAATCAGCCCCAGCATTTT	CASSKSGGNQPQHF
.	TRBV24-1	.	TRBJ2-2	TGTGCCACCAGTGACTACCCCAGGGGAAGGTCCGGGGAGCTGTTTTTT	CATSDYPRGRSGELFF
TRBD2	TRBV5-6	.	TRBJ2-7	TGTGCCAGCAGCTTGAGGGGCGGGAGTTGGGAGCAGTACTTC	CASSLRGGSWEQYF
.	TRBV9	.	TRBJ1-1	TGTGCCAGCAGCCGGACAGCTCAGAACACTGAAGCTTTCTTT	CASSRTAQNTEAFF
.	TRBV28	few	TRBJ2-2	TGTGCCACCCTCAGGAGGGGACGAAACACCGGGGAGCTGTTTTTT	CATLRRGRNTGELFF
TRBD2	TRBV11-2	.	TRBJ2-3	TGTGCCAGCAGCCGGACTAGCGGGACTAGCACAGATACGCAGTATTTT	CASSRTSGTSTDTQYF
.	TRBV9	.	TRBJ2-3	TGTGCCAGCAGCGTAGAACCCACTCGCACAGATACGCAGTATTTT	CASSVEPTRTDTQYF
.	TRBV14	.	TRBJ1-4	TGTGCCAGCAGCCAAGATCTTCAGACTAATGAAAAACTGTTTTTT	CASSQDLQTNEKLFF
.	TRBV19	.	TRBJ2-1	TGTGCCAGGAACGGGGTAAATACTTACAATGAGCAGTTCTTC	CARNGVNTYNEQFF
.	TRBV5-1	.	TRBJ2-3	TGCGCCAGCAGCCCCGACGAGGGTACAGATACGCAGTATTTT	CASSPDEGTDTQYF
.	TRBV7-2	.	TRBJ1-2	TGTGCCAGCAGCCTGGGGGGGGGTGGCTACACCTTC	CASSLGGGGYTF
.	TRBV12-3/TRBV12-4	.	TRBJ1-4	TGTGCCAGCAGTTTTCCCCGGGAGGAAAAACTGTTTTTT	CASSFPREEKLFF
.	TRBV11-1	.	TRBJ2-7	TGTGCCAGCAGCCCCCGCCTCGGGAGCGACCACGAGCAGTACTTC	CASSPRLGSDHEQYF
.	TRBV7-8	.	TRBJ2-3	TGTGCCAGCAGCCCGCACAGTGATACGCAGTATTTT	CASSPHSDTQYF
TRBD1	TRBV25-1	.	TRBJ2-7	TGTGCCAGCAGTGAACCGGACAGGGCGGGAGAGCAGTACTTC	CASSEPDRAGEQYF
.	TRBV11-3	once	TRBJ2-4	TGTGCCAGCAGCTTAGATCGAAGGAGGTCAGCCAAAAACATTCAGTACTTC	CASSLDRRRSAKNIQYF
TRBD2	TRBV5-4	.	TRBJ2-5	TGTGCCAGCAGCTTGGGGACTAGCGGGGGCCAAGAGACCCAGTACTTC	CASSLGTSGGQETQYF
.	TRBV10-2	.	TRBJ2-1	TGCGCCAGCTCCGACAGTAACAATGAGCAGTTCTTC	CASSDSNNEQFF
.	TRBV6-2/TRBV6-3	few	TRBJ1-3	TGTGCCAGCAGTTTCCCTAGTCGGGGAAAGGCGAGCTCTGGAAACACCATATATTTT	CASSFPSRGKASSGNTIYF
.	TRBV9	.	TRBJ2-2	TGTGCCAGCAGCGTAATGGGAGGCCTTGCGATCGGGGAGCTGTTTTTT	CASSVMGGLAIGELFF
TRBD2	TRBV19	few	TRBJ2-2	TGTGCCAGTAGTATAACCCTAGCGGCGAACACCGGGGAGCTGTTTTTT	CASSITLAANTGELFF
.	TRBV10-3	.	TRBJ1-2	TGTGCCATCAGTGAGCAGGGAGGGGCTAACTATGGCTACACCTTC	CAISEQGGANYGYTF
TRBD2	TRBV6-5	.	TRBJ2-1	TGTGCCAGCAGTTACCACCTAGCGGGAGTGATCGCTGAGCAGTTCTTC	CASSYHLAGVIAEQFF
.	TRBV11-3	.	TRBJ1-1	TGTGCCAGCAGCGGCCGGGGGTACACTGAAGCTTTCTTT	CASSGRGYTEAFF
TRBD2	TRBV28	.	TRBJ2-3	TGTGCCAGCAGTTTAAGGACTAGCGGGAGCACAGATACGCAGTATTTT	CASSLRTSGSTDTQYF
TRBD1	TRBV30	.	TRBJ2-1	TGTGCCTGGAGTGTATTCACGGGACAGGGGGCCAATGAGCAGTTCTTC	CAWSVFTGQGANEQFF
TRBD1	TRBV19	.	TRBJ1-5	TGTGCCAGTAGTACCCCCCGACAGGGGGGACAGGGCAATCAGCCCCAGCATTTT	CASSTPRQGGQGNQPQHF
.	TRBV6-5	.	TRBJ2-1	TGTGCCAGCAGTTACTCGGCTAGCCGATACAATGAGCAGTTCTTC	CASSYSASRYNEQFF